The 16 T cell receptor beta chains below all came from one sample that was sequenced in a study of shared clonotypes between healthy human individuals. The data were produced by immunoSEQ multiplex PCR, yet TCRdb's version contains in-frame clones alone and is incomplete. The table has roughly 1.5 million clones, under 99% seen once. Sequencing was carried out using naive CD4+ T cells sorted from blood. Subset meaning: CD45RA+ positively selected. Receptors were obtained from a man aged 25 to 40 in good health.

The rearrangement uses TRBV28 and TRBJ2-7; no reliable D call. Germline V lookup: CDR1 MDHEN, CDR2 SYDVKM. This CDR3 has 11 amino acids. V was trimmed by 5 bases and J by 11 bases, leaving 13 bases between them. The CDR3 is CASSPGSGEYF. CDR3 nucleotide sequence: TGTGCCAGCAGTCCCGGGTCAGGAGAGTACTTC.

This clone is a singleton in its sample. This rearrangement joins TRBV18 to TRBJ1-5, with D perhaps matching TRBD1 (5 bases). Trimming took off 3 bases at V and 4 bases at J, with 16 bases between the two ends. The CDR3 length is 16 residues. Germline lookup yields CDR1 KGHSH and CDR2 LQKENI. The CDR3 here is CASSPPGTYANQPQHF. CDR3 nucleotides: TGTGCCAGCTCACCCCCCGGGACTTATGCGAATCAGCCCCAGCATTTT.

The table lists this clone with a count of one. The same CDR3 also results from other DNA sequences found in this sample. The chain recombines TRBV9 with TRBJ1-1; perhaps TRBD1 as D (6 bases). This CDR3 is built from 16 residues. Germline CDR1 reads SGDLS; CDR2 reads YYNGEE. Trimming removed 2 bases from V and 0 bases from J, with 14 bases in between. Here the CDR3 reads CASSVAGVGLNTEAFF. CDR3 bases: TGTGCCAGCAGCGTTGCAGGGGTGGGGTTGAACACTGAAGCTTTCTTT.

The rearrangement joins TRBV9 to TRBJ1-1, with D possibly being TRBD1 (5 bases). Trimming shortened V by 6 bases and J by 1 base, and 13 bases separated the two germline ends. Germline CDR1 SGDLS, CDR2 YYNGEE. This CDR3 has 14 residues. CDR3 in DNA: TGTGCCAGCACCGCCTTAACAGGGAACACTGAAGCTTTCTTT. It is translated as CASTALTGNTEAFF.

The chain joins TRBV7-9 to TRBJ2-7; TRBD2 aligns across 12 bases. This CDR3 comprises 16 residues. Germline V gene sequence: CDR1 SEHNR, CDR2 FQNEAQ (reference sequence). The J segment lost 6 bases and the V segment lost 6 bases, leaving 12 bases of the junction unmatched. The DNA of the CDR3 is TGTGCCAGCAGTTCAGTAGAGACTAGCGGGAGTCTCGAGCAGTACTTC. It encodes CASSSVETSGSLEQYF.

This CDR3 is CASSPRQGSHYGYTF. The DNA for the CDR3 is TGTGCCAGCTCACCGCGACAGGGGTCCCACTATGGCTACACCTTC. This chain joins TRBV18 and TRBJ1-2; 8 nucleotides line up with TRBD1. V was clipped by 3 bases and J by 3 bases; unmatched bases: 6. CDR3 size: 15 residues. Germline lookup yields CDR1 KGHSH and CDR2 LQKENI.

The chain carries TRBV30 and TRBJ1-3; D uncertain. The length of the CDR3 is 12 residues. Trimming took off 5 bases at V and 5 bases at J, with 10 bases between the two ends. Per the germline V gene, CDR1 is GTSNPN and CDR2 is SVGIG (reference sequence). DNA for the CDR3: TGTGCCTGGCTAAGGACTAGAAACACCATATATTTT. Residues: CAWLRTRNTIYF.

V usage is TRBV27 and J usage is TRBJ2-7; no definite D call. V gave up 6 bases and J gave up 7 bases, with 25 bases separating them. CDR1 MNHEY and CDR2 SMNVEV come from the germline V gene (reference sequence). The CDR3 consists of 16 residues. CDR3: CASSQHTPGGYEEQYF. CDR3 bases: TGTGCCAGCAGCCAACACACCCCGGGCGGTTACGAAGAGCAGTACTTC.

CDR3: CASPTGPYPYEQYF. CDR3 nucleotide sequence: TGTGCCAGCCCGACAGGCCCCTACCCTTACGAGCAGTACTTC. The V call is TRBV25-1, the J call TRBJ2-7, with D possibly matching TRBD1 (6 bases). Germline CDR1 is MGHDK and CDR2 is SYGVNS. This CDR3 is built from 14 residues. Trimming took off 8 bases at V and 4 bases at J, with 18 bases between the two ends.

J is TRBJ2-1 and V is TRBV2; D gene unclear. The CDR3 has 12 residues. V lost 6 bases and J 6 bases, leaving 9 bases between the germline ends. CDR1 is SNHLY, CDR2 FYNNEI, per germline. The CDR3 nucleotides read TGTGCCAGCAGGGGGAACACCAATGAGCAGTTCTTC. Protein: CASRGNTNEQFF.

The chain recombines TRBV5-1 with TRBJ2-3; D ambiguous. CDR1 SGHRS and CDR2 YFSETQ come from the germline V gene. CDR3 length: 16 amino acids. With 0 bases removed from V and 0 bases from J, the gap between germline ends came to 11 bases. The CDR3 region is CASSLVGQTSTDTQYF. The CDR3 DNA is TGCGCCAGCAGCTTGGTCGGGCAGACTAGCACAGATACGCAGTATTTT.

Only one count was recorded for this clone. V is TRBV28 and J is TRBJ2-7, with a weak D call TRBD1 (6 bases). This CDR3 spans 13 amino acids. V lost 6 bases to trimming and J lost 4 bases, with 13 bases between them. Germline loops: CDR1 MDHEN, CDR2 SYDVKM. CDR3 loop: CASRPGHMYEQYF. The CDR3 bases are TGTGCCAGCAGGCCGGGACACATGTACGAGCAGTACTTC.

The J gene is TRBJ1-1, the V gene TRBV27; 8 positions agree with TRBD1. The CDR3 is 15 residues long. The germline CDR1 and CDR2 sequences are MNHEY and SMNVEV (reference sequence). V trimming: 6 bases; J trimming: 5 bases; junction bases outside the gene matches: 11. CDR3 sequence reads: CASSQGAQRRTEAFF. CDR3 nucleotides: TGTGCCAGCAGCCAGGGGGCGCAACGGCGTACTGAAGCTTTCTTT.

The J gene is TRBJ2-5, the V gene TRBV18; D unclear. The CDR3 is 13 amino acids. V lost 3 bases and J 3 bases, leaving 8 bases between the germline ends. CDR1 is KGHSH and CDR2 is LQKENI in the germline V gene. CDR3 region: CASSPQTKETQYF. The CDR3 bases are TGTGCCAGCTCACCGCAGACCAAAGAGACCCAGTACTTC.

This chain connects TRBV19 to TRBJ1-5, with 7 bases that match TRBD1. The V gene end was trimmed by 9 bases and the J gene end by 4 bases; junction bases not matched to a gene: 12. In germline, CDR1 is LNHDA, CDR2 SQIVND (reference sequence). The CDR3 length is 15 residues. The CDR3 nucleotides read TGTGCCAGCGAAAGGGGACAGTCACTTAATCAGCCCCAGCATTTT. Translation: CASERGQSLNQPQHF. Full variable domain (outside the CDR3, taken from reference TRBV19 and TRBJ1-5): DGGITQSPKYLFRKEGQNVTLSCEQNLNHDAMYWYRQDPGQGLRLIYYSQIVNDFQKGDIAEGYSVSREKKESFPLTVTSAQKNPTAFYLCASERGQSLNQPQHFGDGTRLSIL.

J is TRBJ2-7 and V is TRBV28; 12 nucleotides line up with TRBD1. Germline-derived CDR1 and CDR2 are MDHEN and SYDVKM. The CDR3 extends over 15 amino acids. V was clipped by 3 bases and J by 6 bases; unmatched bases: 6. CDR3 loop: CASSFARDRGLEQYF. CDR3 in DNA: TGTGCCAGCAGTTTTGCGAGGGACAGGGGGCTCGAGCAGTACTTC.